The rows below give T cell receptor beta chains drawn from one sample of a study of T cells in Graves' hyperthyroidism and ophthalmopathy. TCRdb re-called the multiplex PCR reads through MiXCR, storing one row per CDR3 protein. Among 540,000 or so distinct CDR3 sequences, about 43% were seen once, and the ten largest hold roughly 19%. Sequencing input: peripheral blood or thyroid tissue (not recorded which). The receptors stem from an adult woman with Graves' disease, either hyperthyroidism or ophthalmopathy (not recorded which). Each CDR3 is given with its conserved first and last residue. The order of the fields is V gene, D gene, clone size, J gene, CDR3 protein, CDR3 DNA. The D gene is left open where the match is weak. A clone size is listed for some rows: how often the clone was seen (once, few, many), or a class if it is expanded.

>TRBV29-1|TRBD2|many|TRBJ2-6
CSVAPSGLAGGQGANVLTF
TGCAGCGTTGCCCCCTCCGGACTAGCGGGAGGGCAAGGGGCCAACGTCCTGACTTTC
>TRBV20-1|TRBD1|once|TRBJ2-2
CSAPGGTANTGELFF
TGCAGTGCTCCAGGTGGGACAGCGAACACCGGGGAGCTGTTTTTT
>TRBV10-3|NA|NA|TRBJ2-7
CAISGNSGEQYF
TGTGCCATCAGCGGGAATAGTGGCGAGCAGTACTTC
>TRBV29-1|NA|many|TRBJ1-2
CSVSGDGGYTF
TGCAGCGTCTCAGGGGACGGGGGCTACACCTTC
>TRBV25-1|TRBD1|NA|TRBJ2-5
CASLGDSNQETQYF
TGTGCCAGCTTGGGGGACAGCAACCAAGAGACCCAGTACTTC
>TRBV5-6|TRBD2|NA|TRBJ2-7
CASSLLLGTSGRANEQYF
TGTGCCAGCAGCTTGCTGTTAGGGACTAGCGGGAGGGCCAACGAGCAGTACTTC
>TRBV5-1|NA|many|TRBJ2-7
CASSLGAALRSYEQYF
TGCGCCAGCAGCCTCGGGGCTGCGCTGCGGTCCTACGAGCAGTACTTC
>TRBV6-6|NA|NA|TRBJ2-7
CASWGQNYEQYF
TGTGCCAGCTGGGGGCAGAACTACGAGCAGTACTTC
>TRBV20-1|TRBD1|NA|TRBJ1-2
CSLVSGRGQRNGYTF
TGCAGCTTAGTGTCAGGCAGGGGGCAGCGGAATGGCTACACCTTC
>TRBV10-2|NA|many|TRBJ1-3
CASRPGGGSGNTIYF
TGCGCCAGCAGGCCGGGAGGAGGCTCTGGAAACACCATATATTTT
>TRBV7-9|NA|NA|TRBJ2-7
CASSLVATTFSYEQYF
TGTGCCAGCAGCTTAGTGGCGACGACTTTCTCCTACGAGCAGTACTTC
>TRBV28|NA|NA|TRBJ2-7
CASSLGGHKYEQYF
TGTGCCAGCAGTTTGGGGGGACACAAATACGAGCAGTACTTC
>TRBV5-1|TRBD1|many|TRBJ1-2
CASSQGVINYGYTF
TGCGCCAGCAGCCAGGGGGTCATTAACTATGGCTACACCTTC
>TRBV10-3|NA|NA|TRBJ1-3
CAISEHSDGDGYTIYF
TGTGCCATCAGTGAGCATAGCGACGGGGATGGCTACACCATATATTTT
>TRBV19|NA|NA|TRBJ1-5
CASSIAYSNQPQHF
TGTGCCAGTAGTATTGCGTATAGCAATCAGCCCCAGCATTTT
>TRBV2|NA|once|TRBJ1-6
CASNKLEVNNSPLHF
TGTGCCAGCAATAAACTGGAGGTTAATAATTCACCCCTCCACTTT
>TRBV5-5|TRBD1|many|TRBJ1-5
CAPKGQGAKSASQPQHF
TGTGCGCCCAAGGGACAGGGGGCTAAGTCTGCAAGTCAGCCCCAGCATTTT
>TRBV29-1|TRBD1|few|TRBJ2-5
CSVGRRGQETQYF
TGCAGCGTTGGCCGCAGGGGGCAGGAGACCCAGTACTTC
>TRBV14|NA|once|TRBJ1-1
CASSQDPAAGAFF
TGTGCCAGCAGCCAAGATCCGGCTGCTGGAGCTTTCTTT
>TRBV19|NA|NA|TRBJ1-2
CASSISGGDHGYTF
TGTGCCAGTAGTATTTCTGGTGGGGACCATGGCTACACCTTC
>TRBV5-1|NA|many|TRBJ1-2
CASSLLPGGDGYTF
TGCGCCAGCAGCTTGCTACCGGGTGGGGATGGCTACACCTTC
>TRBV10-3|NA|few|TRBJ1-3
CAISEEGGYYGYTIYF
TGTGCCATCAGTGAGGAGGGGGGCTACTATGGCTACACCATATATTTT
>TRBV6-5|NA|many|TRBJ2-7
CASGEYEQYF
TGTGCCAGCGGGGAATACGAGCAGTACTTC
>TRBV15|NA|NA|TRBJ1-4
CATLEGGSPNEKLFF
TGTGCCACCCTCGAGGGGGGCTCGCCTAATGAAAAACTGTTTTTT
>TRBV20-1|NA|NA|TRBJ2-7
CSARLGQYF
TGCAGTGCTAGACTCGGACAGTACTTC
>TRBV2|NA|many|TRBJ2-7
CASSEGLEVEQYF
TGTGCCAGCAGTGAAGGGCTGGAGGTCGAGCAGTACTTC
>TRBV20-1|TRBD2|many|TRBJ2-7
CSAIPTSGRAGFYEQYF
TGCAGTGCTATTCCGACTAGCGGGAGGGCCGGCTTCTACGAGCAGTACTTC
>TRBV6-5|NA|NA|TRBJ2-7
CASSYRASSYEQYF
TGTGCCAGCAGTTACAGGGCGAGCTCCTACGAGCAGTACTTC
>TRBV11-2|TRBD1|many|TRBJ1-2
CASSFGQGWYGYTF
TGTGCCAGCAGCTTTGGACAGGGGTGGTATGGCTACACCTTC
>TRBV5-1|NA|NA|TRBJ1-2
CASSPDTF
TGCGCCAGCAGCCCGGATACCTTC
>TRBV2|NA|many|TRBJ1-1
CASLMNTEAFF
TGTGCCAGCCTTATGAACACTGAAGCTTTCTTT
>TRBV2|NA|NA|TRBJ2-5
CASSSSFNQPQYF
TGTGCCAGCAGTTCGTCCTTCAATCAGCCCCAGTACTTC
>TRBV28|NA|many|TRBJ1-5
CASSHGQPQHF
TGTGCCAGCAGTCACGGTCAGCCCCAGCATTTT
>TRBV5-1|NA|many|TRBJ2-2
CASSSDWNTGELFF
TGCGCCAGCAGTTCCGACTGGAACACCGGGGAGCTGTTTTTT
>TRBV24-1|NA|many|TRBJ1-5
CATSSGGPRQPQHF
TGTGCCACCAGTTCCGGGGGGCCTCGTCAGCCCCAGCATTTT
>TRBV28|NA|few|TRBJ1-1
CASSLGPMNTEAFF
TGTGCCAGCAGTTTAGGACCGATGAACACTGAAGCTTTCTTT
>TRBV28|TRBD2|NA|TRBJ2-7
CASTLGGQDMLYEQYF
TGTGCCAGCACCTTGGGAGGGCAGGATATGCTCTACGAGCAGTACTTC
>TRBV27|NA|few|TRBJ1-2
CASSRSAAGTRGDYGYTF
TGTGCCAGCAGTCGTTCCGCTGCCGGGACTCGGGGGGACTATGGCTACACCTTC
>TRBV4-1|NA|NA|TRBJ1-2
CASSPHGANGYTF
TGCGCCAGCAGCCCCCACGGGGCGAATGGCTACACCTTC
>TRBV10-3|NA|once|TRBJ2-2
CAIRGQGELFF
TGTGCCATCAGAGGACAGGGGGAGCTGTTTTTT
>TRBV7-2|NA|NA|TRBJ1-5
CAGSLGGEETQHF
TGTGCCGGCAGCTTAGGAGGGGAGGAGACCCAGCATTTT
>TRBV20-1|NA|many|TRBJ2-7
CSATGTNSYEQYF
TGCAGTGCCACCGGGACAAACTCCTACGAGCAGTACTTC
>TRBV7-9|TRBD1|many|TRBJ2-7
CASSRDRGFYEQYF
TGTGCCAGCAGCCGGGACAGGGGCTTCTACGAGCAGTACTTC
>TRBV2|NA|NA|TRBJ1-6
CARGLSNSPLHF
TGTGCCAGGGGGCTTAGTAATTCACCCCTCCACTTT
>TRBV9|NA|NA|TRBJ2-1
CASSTSGPNEQFF
TGTGCCAGCAGCACCAGCGGACCCAATGAGCAGTTCTTC
>TRBV20-1|NA|NA|TRBJ1-6
CSAVRMYNSPLHF
TGCAGTGCTGTGCGTATGTACAATTCACCCCTCCACTTT
>TRBV4-1|NA|NA|TRBJ2-6
CASSLRGAQVFEANVLTF
TGCGCCAGCAGCCTTCGGGGGGCGCAAGTTTTTGAGGCCAACGTCCTGACTTTC
>TRBV5-1|TRBD1|many|TRBJ1-1
CASSSQGHAEAFF
TGCGCCAGCAGTTCACAGGGGCACGCTGAAGCTTTCTTT
>TRBV25-1|NA|NA|TRBJ1-4
CASSDRGLPNEKLFF
TGTGCCAGCAGTGACCGGGGATTACCTAATGAAAAACTGTTTTTT
>TRBV6-5|NA|NA|TRBJ1-1
CASSYSGENTGAFF
TGTGCCAGCAGTTACTCCGGTGAGAACACTGGAGCTTTCTTT
>TRBV20-1|NA|many|TRBJ1-5
CSATVGGGQGQPQHF
TGCAGTGCTACCGTAGGTGGGGGGCAGGGTCAGCCCCAGCATTTT
>TRBV7-9|NA|many|TRBJ2-2
CASHSPWANTGELFF
TGTGCCAGCCACTCCCCTTGGGCGAACACCGGGGAGCTGTTTTTT
>TRBV25-1|TRBD2|NA|TRBJ2-7
CASSGRLAGLTSYEQYF
TGTGCCAGCAGTGGGAGACTAGCGGGCCTTACCTCCTACGAGCAGTACTTC